This T cell receptor beta chain was recovered during a study of blood T cells in healthy people across ages. Germline V gene lookup returns CDR1 SEHNR and CDR2 FQNEAQ (reference sequence). The trim removed 5 bases at V and 6 bases at J, leaving 11 bases unmatched. This CDR3 spans 16 amino acids. Primers used in a second PCR of roughly 7 to 12 cycles were a sample-barcoded 5' primer and a J-beta primer mix. TCRdb reanalysed the 5' RACE reads using MiXCR and keeps one entry per CDR3 protein. The sample gives some 1.5 million distinct CDR3 sequences, 42% of which show up once; about 4.1% is in the top ten.

The rearrangement links TRBV7-9 to TRBJ1-4, with TRBD1 identical over 8 bases. What was sequenced was blood. This TCR was sampled from a woman between 18 and 30 years old in good health. DNA of the CDR3: TGTGCCAGCAGCCCCTGGGCGACAGGGGACGATGAAAAACTGTTTTTT. It codes for CASSPWATGDDEKLFF.